The source of this T cell receptor (beta chain) is a study of T cell responses to AZD1222 COVID-19 vaccine. V was shortened by 7 bases and J by 5 bases, with 17 bases between the two germline ends. Germline CDR1 is LNHDA and CDR2 is SQIVND (reference sequence). The CDR3 length is 14 residues. Data came from immunoSEQ multiplex PCR; TCRdb stores just in-frame clones and leaves some out. The sample has under 150,000 clones; about nine tenths are singletons. The sample was peripheral blood, taken on day 0 of AZD1222 vaccination. The clonotype comes from an adult in good health. This rearrangement joins TRBV19 to TRBJ1-2, with unresolved D. The CDR3 protein is CASTGGVGSYGYTF. The CDR3 DNA reads as TGTGCCAGTACGGGTGGTGTAGGGTCATATGGCTACACCTTC. Based on the CDR3 plus reference TRBV19 and TRBJ1-2, the full variable domain is DGGITQSPKYLFRKEGQNVTLSCEQNLNHDAMYWYRQDPGQGLRLIYYSQIVNDFQKGDIAEGYSVSREKKESFPLTVTSAQKNPTAFYLCASTGGVGSYGYTFGSGTRLTVV.